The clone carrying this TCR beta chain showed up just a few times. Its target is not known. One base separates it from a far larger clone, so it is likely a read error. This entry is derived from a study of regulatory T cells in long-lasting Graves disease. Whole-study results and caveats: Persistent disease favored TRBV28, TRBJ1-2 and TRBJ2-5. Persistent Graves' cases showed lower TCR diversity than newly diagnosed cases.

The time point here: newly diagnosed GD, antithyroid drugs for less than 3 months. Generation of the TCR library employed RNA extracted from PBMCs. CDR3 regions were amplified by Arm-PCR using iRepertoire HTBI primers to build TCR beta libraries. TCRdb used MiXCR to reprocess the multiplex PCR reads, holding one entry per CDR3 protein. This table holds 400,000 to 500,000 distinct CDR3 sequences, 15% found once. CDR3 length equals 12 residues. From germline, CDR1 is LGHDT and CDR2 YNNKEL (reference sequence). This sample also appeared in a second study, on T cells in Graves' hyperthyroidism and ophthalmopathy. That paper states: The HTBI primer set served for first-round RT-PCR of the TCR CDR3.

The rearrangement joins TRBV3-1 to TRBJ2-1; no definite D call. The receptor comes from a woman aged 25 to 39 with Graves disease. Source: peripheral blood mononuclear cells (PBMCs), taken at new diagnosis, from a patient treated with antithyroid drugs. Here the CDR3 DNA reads TGTGCCGGCAGCCAGGCGTATAATGAGCAGTTCTTC. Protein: CAGSQAYNEQFF.